The present T cell receptor (beta chain) was sequenced within a study of blood T cell repertoires in COVID-19. TCRdb's table, derived via immunoSEQ multiplex PCR, lists solely in-frame clones and lacks some. This table has under 300,000 clones, about 85% appearing once. This CDR3 is 16 amino acids long. Germline CDR1 MNHNS, CDR2 SASEGT. Germline trimming cut 4 bases from V and 2 bases from J; bases unmatched to any gene: 6. Material: PBMCs or T cells enriched from blood (not recorded which). The TCR originated in a woman aged 45-59 years who had been exposed to COVID-19. This chain joins TRBV6-1 and TRBJ1-1; the match to TRBD1 covers 11 bases. The DNA of the CDR3 is TGTGCCAGCAGTGCCCGGACAGGGGGCCCTAACACTGAAGCTTTCTTT. Translating gives CASSARTGGPNTEAFF.